Listed below are T cell receptor beta chains from one sample, sequenced in a study of T cell repertoires in cytomegalovirus infection. MiXCR, applied by TCRdb to the reads, yields one record per CDR3 protein. Of 150,000 to 200,000 distinct CDR3 sequences listed, 7.5% to 10% are singletons. The specimen sequenced was PBMCs. The origin of the receptors is a human donor in good health (CMV status not recorded). Some clones in this sample may be carry-over from other donors' samples. Each CDR3 is given with its conserved first and last residue. Each record gives: J gene, V gene, clone size, D gene, CDR3 DNA, CDR3 protein. D genes are given only for firm matches. Only part of the rows carry a size: once, few, many, or a class if the clone is expanded.

TRBJ1-5,TRBV18,many,TRBD1,TGTGCCAGCTCTCGGGACAGCGGTGGCAATCAGCCCCAGCATTTT,CASSRDSGGNQPQHF
TRBJ2-5,TRBV23-1,-,-,TGCGCCAGCAGTCAACCAAAGACCCAGTACTTC,CASSQPKTQYF
TRBJ1-1,TRBV6-6,-,-,TGTGCCAGCAGTTACTGGGCCTCGATGAACACTGAAGCTTTCTTT,CASSYWASMNTEAFF
TRBJ1-5,TRBV7-9,-,TRBD1,TGTGCCAGCAGCTTCTGGACAGGGAGCAATCAGCCCCAGCATTTT,CASSFWTGSNQPQHF
TRBJ2-7,TRBV28,few,-,TGTGCCAGCAGTCCCCCCTCTCACTCCTACGAGCAGTACTTC,CASSPPSHSYEQYF
TRBJ2-3,TRBV19,many,-,TGTGCCAGTTCGGGACGAATCACAGATACGCAGTATTTT,CASSGRITDTQYF
TRBJ2-2,TRBV5-8,-,TRBD2,TGTGCCAGCAGCTTGTCGGGGACTAGCGCGCGGGAGCTGTTTTTT,CASSLSGTSARELFF
TRBJ1-1,TRBV18,-,TRBD1,TGTGCCAGCTCACCATCTACGTGGGACAGGGGTGGTGGGGCTGAAGCTTTCTTT,CASSPSTWDRGGGAEAFF
TRBJ1-1,TRBV9,-,-,TGTGCCAGCAGCGTAGCAACAGGCCCGAACACTGAAGCTTTCTTT,CASSVATGPNTEAFF
TRBJ2-2,TRBV5-1,many,-,TGCGCCAGCAGCGACGGCGGAACCCGACGGCAGGCGAACACCGGGGAGCTGTTTTTT,CASSDGGTRRQANTGELFF
TRBJ1-2,TRBV7-2,many,-,TGTGCCAGCAGCCAAGACCCGTACTATGGCTACACCTTC,CASSQDPYYGYTF
TRBJ2-2,TRBV3-1,few,TRBD1,TGTGCCAGCAGCCCCAGAACAGGGGGCGCGACCGGGGAGCTGTTTTTT,CASSPRTGGATGELFF
TRBJ2-1,TRBV20-1,-,TRBD2,TGCAGTGCTACCTCGACTAGCGGATCGATCGGTGAGCAGTTCTTC,CSATSTSGSIGEQFF
TRBJ1-2,TRBV20-1,few,-,TGCAGTGCTAGAGAAGTTGGGCTTAACTATGGCTACACCTTC,CSAREVGLNYGYTF
TRBJ1-1,TRBV7-2,many,-,TGTGCCAGCAGCTCCCAGAACACTGAAGCTTTCTTT,CASSSQNTEAFF
TRBJ2-2,TRBV7-2,many,-,TGTGCCAGCAGCTTCGGACTAACCACCGGGGAGCTGTTTTTT,CASSFGLTTGELFF
TRBJ2-1,TRBV5-4,many,-,TGTGCCACCAAGAAACGGGAGTCTGGCAATGAGCAGTTCTTC,CATKKRESGNEQFF
TRBJ2-1,TRBV11-3,many,-,TGTGCCAGCAGCTCTGACTTGAGTAGCGGTTACAATGAGCAGTTCTTC,CASSSDLSSGYNEQFF
TRBJ2-3,TRBV7-2,once,TRBD2,TGTGCCAGCAGCCTTCGTCCCCTGAGTCTAGCGGGGGGGGGGGATACACAGTATTTT,CASSLRPLSLAGGGDTQYF
TRBJ2-3,TRBV7-2,many,-,TGTGCCAGCAGCCATATTGGGGATACGCAGTATTTT,CASSHIGDTQYF
TRBJ1-1,TRBV18,few,-,TGTGCCAGCTCACCCGTTATGAACACTGAAGCTTTCTTT,CASSPVMNTEAFF
TRBJ2-2,TRBV7-3,-,TRBD2,TGTGCCAGCAGCCCTATAGCGGGAGTGGACGGGGAGCTGTTTTTT,CASSPIAGVDGELFF
TRBJ1-6,TRBV18,many,-,TGTGCCAGCTCACCTAAGGAATCCTACTCACCCCTCCACTTT,CASSPKESYSPLHF
TRBJ1-1,TRBV7-2,many,-,TGTGCCAGCAGCGCCCGTCAGAACACTGAAGCTTTCTTT,CASSARQNTEAFF
TRBJ2-1,TRBV6-1,many,TRBD2,TGTGCCAGCAGTTCTCCCGCCGGGACTAGCGGGAGGTTCCTCAAGGGGGCCTACAATGAGCAGTTCTTC,CASSSPAGTSGRFLKGAYNEQFF
TRBJ2-3,TRBV7-2,many,TRBD2,TGTGCCAGCAGCTTTCTTCCGGGACTAGCGGGAGGGGTCACAGATACGCAGTATTTT,CASSFLPGLAGGVTDTQYF
TRBJ1-1,TRBV5-1,-,-,TGCGCCAGCAGCTTGGACTACCTAGGCGGCACTGAAGCTTTCTTT,CASSLDYLGGTEAFF
TRBJ2-7,TRBV7-2,many,TRBD2,TGTGCCAGCAGCTTAGCCTCTAGCGGGAGCTACGAGCAGTACTTC,CASSLASSGSYEQYF
TRBJ2-7,TRBV7-8,many,-,TGTGCCAGCAGCTTAGCGTTTGGGGGGTACGAGCAGTACTTC,CASSLAFGGYEQYF
TRBJ2-5,TRBV7-2,many,TRBD2,TGTGCCAGCAGCCCCCGGACTAGCGGGAGTTGGAAGACCCAGTACTTC,CASSPRTSGSWKTQYF
TRBJ1-1,TRBV15,-,-,TGTGCCACCAGCAACAGGGTTTCGGAGAACACTGAAGCTTTCTTT,CATSNRVSENTEAFF
TRBJ2-5,TRBV7-2,many,TRBD2,TGTGCCAGCAGCTTAGCGCGGGGGGGCCCCCAAGAGACCCAGTACTTC,CASSLARGGPQETQYF
TRBJ2-7,TRBV7-2,many,TRBD1,TGTGCCAGCAGCTTAGAACAGGGGTGGACCTACGAGCAGTACTTC,CASSLEQGWTYEQYF
TRBJ1-1,TRBV28,many,TRBD1,TGTGCCAGCACCCTACGGACAGGTTTGAACACTGAAGCTTTCTTT,CASTLRTGLNTEAFF
TRBJ2-1,TRBV6-2/TRBV6-3,many,-,TGTGCCAGCAGGGACCCCAATGAGCAGTTCTTC,CASRDPNEQFF
TRBJ1-2,TRBV28,few,-,TGTGCCAGCAGTTTAGTGGCTGGCTATGGCTACACCTTC,CASSLVAGYGYTF
TRBJ2-1,TRBV7-8,many,TRBD2,TGTGCCAGCAGCACTAGCGGGGGGTACAATGAGCAGTTCTTC,CASSTSGGYNEQFF
TRBJ2-1,TRBV20-1,once,-,TGCAGTGCTAGTTCCTCCGCAGACTACAATGAGCAGTTCTTC,CSASSSADYNEQFF
TRBJ2-2,TRBV20-1,few,TRBD1,TGCAGTGCTAGAGGGACAGGGGTTCACGGGGAGCTGTTTTTT,CSARGTGVHGELFF
TRBJ2-3,TRBV11-2,few,TRBD2,TGTGCCAGCAGCCTACGGGGGGGCGACACAGATACGCAGTATTTT,CASSLRGGDTDTQYF
TRBJ2-6,TRBV7-8,many,-,TGTGCCAGCAGCTTGGGCAGGAGCTCTGGGGCCAACGTCCTGACTTTC,CASSLGRSSGANVLTF
TRBJ1-4,TRBV7-8,many,-,TGTGCCAGCAGCTTAGCAGCGGGCGAAAAACTGTTTTTT,CASSLAAGEKLFF
TRBJ2-5,TRBV20-1,few,-,TGCAGTGCTAGGGACGGGGAAGAGACCCAGTACTTC,CSARDGEETQYF
TRBJ1-1,TRBV6-2/TRBV6-3,many,-,TGTGCCAGCAGTTACGGTTTTGAAGCTTTCTTT,CASSYGFEAFF
TRBJ1-6,TRBV19,few,-,TGTGCCAGGACGTTGGGCACCGGGAATTCACCCCTCCACTTT,CARTLGTGNSPLHF
TRBJ2-3,TRBV4-3,-,-,TGCGCCAGCAGCATCGGACTTCAGAGGGATACGCAGTATTTT,CASSIGLQRDTQYF
TRBJ2-1,TRBV28,few,TRBD1,TGTGCCAGCAGTTCGACAGGGGCGAGGGGTGAGCAGTTCTTC,CASSSTGARGEQFF
TRBJ2-7,TRBV7-9,-,TRBD2,TGTGCCAGCAGCTCGCACCTAGCGGGAGTCGCCTACGAGCAGTACTTC,CASSSHLAGVAYEQYF
TRBJ1-4,TRBV5-1,many,-,TGCGCCAGCAGCAGCACCAGGGGCCTTAATGAAAAACTGTTTTTT,CASSSTRGLNEKLFF
TRBJ2-1,TRBV7-2,many,-,TGTGCCAGCAGCTCTAGCTTCGGCTCCTACAATGAGCAGTTCTTC,CASSSSFGSYNEQFF
TRBJ1-4,TRBV7-9,few,TRBD1,TGTGCCAGCAGCTTAACAGGGGGCGCATTTAATGAAAAACTGTTTTTT,CASSLTGGAFNEKLFF
TRBJ2-1,TRBV29-1,-,-,TGCAGCGCCTTCCCCGGAGGCGAGCAGTTCTTC,CSAFPGGEQFF
TRBJ1-5,TRBV7-8,many,-,TGTGCCAGCAGCTTAGATATGGTAGGGGTAGGCAATCAGCCCCAGCATTTT,CASSLDMVGVGNQPQHF
TRBJ2-5,TRBV7-2,many,-,TGTGCCAGCAGCTCTCTCGGGGCCCAGTACTTC,CASSSLGAQYF
TRBJ1-5,TRBV20-1,many,-,TGCAGTGCCCAGGACATAATGAATCAGCCCCAGCATTTT,CSAQDIMNQPQHF
TRBJ2-3,TRBV9,-,TRBD2,TGTGCCAGCAGCGTAGGACTAGCGGGGGGGCCCAGCACAGATACGCAGTATTTT,CASSVGLAGGPSTDTQYF
TRBJ2-4,TRBV5-6,-,TRBD1,TGTGCCAGCAGCGGCAGGGGGTCAGAGAAAAACATTCAGTACTTC,CASSGRGSEKNIQYF
TRBJ2-3,TRBV7-2,-,TRBD2,TGTGCCAGCAGCTTGACTAGCGGGGGGGTAACAGATACGCAGTATTTT,CASSLTSGGVTDTQYF